These 15 T cell receptor beta chains were all obtained from the same sample, sequenced in a study of CD8 T cells in ankylosing spondylitis. TCRdb passed the 5' RACE reads through MiXCR, listing each CDR3 protein once. The table shows 200,000 to 300,000 distinct CDR3 sequences, with under 12% occurring only once. Sequencing input: blood, either unsorted or a sorted T cell fraction (not recorded which). The receptors originated from a male donor with ankylosing spondylitis or in good health (not recorded which).

This clonotype has at least ten counts. This chain joins TRBV4-1 and TRBJ2-3, with a weak D call TRBD1 (5 bases). The CDR3 has 14 residues. Trimming pared 5 bases from V and 0 bases from J, leaving 9 bases between. Germline V gene sequence: CDR1 MGHRA, CDR2 YSYEKL. Here the CDR3 DNA reads TGCGCCAGCAGCTCCGACAGTAGCACAGATACGCAGTATTTT. Translation gives CASSSDSSTDTQYF.

This clonotype was detected only a few times. A much larger clone lies a single base off, so this may be a read error. The J gene is TRBJ2-3, the V gene TRBV9, with 7 nucleotides matching TRBD2. This CDR3 region has 14 residues. CDR1 and CDR2 (germline): SGDLS, YYNGEE. The DNA of the CDR3 is TGTGTCACCGCGGAGCGGGATGTTACAGATACGCAGTATTTT. Protein: CVTAERDVTDTQYF.

The sample holds many counts of this clonotype. The V gene is TRBV6-1, the J gene TRBJ2-3; D tentatively fits TRBD1 or TRBD2 (5 bases each). Deletions cut 10 bases from V and 0 bases from J, with 11 bases between. The germline gives CDR1 MNHNS, CDR2 SASEGT. CDR3 length: 13 amino acids. CDR3 residues: CATQGPSTDTQYF. The CDR3 DNA sequence: TGTGCCACCCAGGGACCTAGCACAGATACGCAGTATTTT.

This clonotype was picked up many times. This rearrangement joins TRBV10-3 to TRBJ2-5, with 7 bases that match TRBD1. Germline CDR1 is ENHRY and CDR2 is SYGVKD. The CDR3 totals 15 residues. V gave up 6 bases and J gave up 5 bases; unmatched junction bases: 12. The CDR3 here is CAIRDTGAAQETQYF. The CDR3 DNA reads as TGTGCCATCAGAGACACAGGGGCCGCACAGGAGACCCAGTACTTC.

The chain links TRBV20-1 to TRBJ2-1; the D gene is possibly TRBD2 (5 bases). The V gene's germline CDR1 is DFQATT and CDR2 SNEGSKA (reference sequence). The CDR3 has 16 residues. Trimming took off 4 bases at V and 5 bases at J, with 21 bases between the two ends. This CDR3 is CSANSPQRIGNNEQFF. DNA for the CDR3: TGCAGTGCTAACTCCCCCCAGCGGATCGGGAACAATGAGCAGTTCTTC.

This clonotype was seen at least ten times. The chain combines TRBV27 with TRBJ2-2; the D is unclear. From germline, CDR1 is MNHEY and CDR2 SMNVEV (reference sequence). This CDR3 has 15 amino acids. Trimming shortened V by 3 bases and J by 5 bases, and 13 bases separated the two germline ends. The DNA for the CDR3 is TGTGCCAGCAGTTTCACGGGTGGTAGGACCGGGGAGCTGTTTTTT. It encodes CASSFTGGRTGELFF.

This clonotype was observed at least ten times. This chain links TRBV30 with TRBJ2-1; D might be TRBD2 (7 bases). Looked up from germline, CDR1 is GTSNPN and CDR2 is SVGIG (reference sequence). This CDR3 has 16 amino acids. Trimming shortened V by 0 bases and J by 2 bases, and 14 bases separated the two germline ends. The CDR3 region has the DNA TGTGCCTGGAGTGTAAAGGGGGGGGGCCCCTACAATGAGCAGTTCTTC. This translates into CAWSVKGGGPYNEQFF.

This clonotype was picked up many times. The chain links TRBV12-3 or TRBV12-4 to TRBJ1-2, with 8 bases aligning to TRBD1. The CDR3 length is 15 residues. V lost 5 bases, J lost 8 bases, and 13 bases stayed unmatched. Here the CDR3 reads CASSPRPPQGEGYTF. The CDR3 DNA follows: TGTGCCAGCAGTCCACGGCCACCACAGGGGGAAGGCTACACCTTC.

This clonotype was seen repeatedly, ten times or more. The chain employs TRBV5-1 and TRBJ1-1; the D gene is possibly TRBD1 (5 bases). The CDR3 runs to 15 residues. Germline V gene lookup returns CDR1 SGHRS and CDR2 YFSETQ. Trimming took off 3 bases at V and 0 bases at J, with 12 bases between the two ends. The CDR3 region is CASSSTDRLNTEAFF. As DNA, the CDR3 is TGCGCCAGCAGCTCCACTGACAGATTGAACACTGAAGCTTTCTTT.

This clonotype has more than one count but fewer than ten. In nucleotides, the CDR3 is TGCGCCAGCAGCCCGTTACAGGGATACCAGCCCCAGCATTTT. This translates into CASSPLQGYQPQHF. The rearrangement joins TRBV4-1 to TRBJ1-5; D perhaps matches TRBD1 (6 bases). The CDR3 totals 14 residues. V was cut by 4 bases and J by 7 bases, with 14 bases left in between. The germline gives CDR1 MGHRA, CDR2 YSYEKL.

This clonotype appeared many times. The chain couples TRBV27 to TRBJ1-5; 9 nucleotides agree with TRBD1. Germline CDR1 is MNHEY and CDR2 is SMNVEV (reference sequence). Trimming removed 3 bases from V and 7 bases from J; junction bases left unmatched: 7. The CDR3 is made up of 15 amino acids. CDR3 coding DNA: TGTGCCAGCAGTTTCGGGACAGGGACGAAACAGCCCCAGCATTTT. Its protein is CASSFGTGTKQPQHF.

In its sample, this clonotype was seen many times. V usage is TRBV6-5 and J usage is TRBJ1-2; tentative D call: TRBD1 (6 bases). Germline V gene sequence: CDR1 MNHEY, CDR2 SVGAGI. The V and J ends lost 2 bases and 4 bases respectively, with 23 bases between them. The CDR3 spans 18 residues. The chain's CDR3 is CASSYRLSQGTPSYGYTF. The CDR3, as DNA: TGTGCCAGCAGTTACCGTCTTAGCCAGGGGACCCCCTCCTATGGCTACACCTTC.

This clonotype turned up a few times. The junction does not match germline at one end; this may be a read error. The gene calls are TRBV19 and TRBJ1-2; D gene uncertain. The CDR3 contains 15 residues. The germline gives CDR1 LNHDA, CDR2 SQIVND (reference sequence). In DNA form, the CDR3 reads TGTGCCAGTAGCCCGGAGGGAGGGAATACCTATGTCTACACCTTC. It codes for CASSPEGGNTYVYTF.

This clonotype was observed many times. The chain carries TRBV5-1 and TRBJ2-5; 8 bases are shared with TRBD1. The CDR3 is 14 residues long. V lost 4 bases to trimming and J lost 7 bases; unmatched junction nucleotides: 9. Germline assignment: CDR1 SGHRS and CDR2 YFSETQ. This CDR3 reads CASSLPTGEATQYF. The CDR3 coding sequence is TGCGCCAGCAGCCTACCGACAGGGGAGGCGACCCAGTACTTC.

The chain joins TRBV27 to TRBJ2-5; 7 nucleotides agree with TRBD1. J gave up 4 bases and V 7 bases, and 12 bases lay outside the gene matches. The CDR3 spans 15 residues. CDR1 is MNHEY and CDR2 is SMNVEV in the germline V gene (reference sequence). CDR3 sequence: CASIDKTGMGETQYF. For the CDR3, the DNA is TGTGCCAGCATCGATAAGACAGGGATGGGAGAGACCCAGTACTTC.